This entry lists 5 T cell receptor beta chains sequenced from one sample in a study of T cell responses to AZD1222 COVID-19 vaccine. Libraries were prepared by immunoSEQ multiplex PCR; TCRdb keeps only in-frame clonotypes and omits some of them. The table lists about 120,000 clones, 88% of them singletons. The specimen was peripheral blood, collected 28 days after the second AZD1222 dose. These receptors were obtained from an adult who received the AZD1222 COVID-19 vaccine.

The chain is built from TRBV6-5 and TRBJ1-2; D uncertain. The CDR3 loop spans 12 amino acids. Germline V gene data show CDR1 as MNHEY and CDR2 as SVGAGI. Trimming pared 8 bases from V and 5 bases from J, leaving 12 bases between. CDR3 in amino acids: CASLLGVYGYTF. CDR3 bases: TGTGCCAGCCTACTTGGGGTGTATGGCTACACCTTC.

The chain joins TRBV28 to TRBJ1-4; no definite D call. The germline V and J ends were trimmed by 5 bases and 4 bases, with 14 bases remaining between them. The CDR3 loop spans 15 amino acids. CDR1 is MDHEN, CDR2 SYDVKM, per germline. In nucleotides, the CDR3 is TGTGCCAGCAGTCTGAACCCTGGGCTTAATGAAAAACTGTTTTTT. This translates into CASSLNPGLNEKLFF.

The gene calls are TRBV12-3 or TRBV12-4 and TRBJ2-3; a possible D gene is TRBD1 (5 bases). The CDR3 runs 13 residues. V was trimmed by 4 bases and J by 2 bases, leaving 7 bases between them. The CDR3 here is CASSSGYTDTQYF. The CDR3 DNA sequence: TGTGCCAGCAGTTCAGGGTACACAGATACGCAGTATTTT.

The rearrangement uses TRBV10-3 and TRBJ2-7; D gene unclear. CDR1 ENHRY and CDR2 SYGVKD come from the germline V gene. This CDR3 region has 13 residues. With 0 bases removed from V and 4 bases from J, the gap between germline ends came to 7 bases. In DNA form, the CDR3 reads TGTGCCATCAGTGAGTCGGTAGTATACGAGCAGTACTTC. This codes for CAISESVVYEQYF.

The chain recombines TRBV7-3 with TRBJ2-1; D remains ambiguous. V was shortened by 2 bases and J by 7 bases, with 9 bases between the two germline ends. The length of the CDR3 is 13 residues. Germline lookup yields CDR1 SGHTA and CDR2 FQGTGA. In DNA, the CDR3 is TGTGCCAGCAGCTTAGCAAGGCTAAATGAGCAGTTCTTC. Encoded protein: CASSLARLNEQFF.